Below, 5 T cell receptor beta chains from the same sample are listed, as sequenced in a study of human T cells and chemical hapten exposure. Specified time point: pre-sensitization, week 0. Treatment indicated: therapeutic diphenylcyclopropenone sensitization with weekly scalp DPC. MiXCR, run by TCRdb on the RACE reads, gives a single entry per CDR3 protein. The table has 150,000 to 200,000 distinct CDR3 sequences, around 30% seen once. The sample in question was whole blood, obtained in connection with sensitization to the hapten diphenylcyclopropenone (DPC). These receptors originate from a woman in her twenties or thirties with alopecia areata. Some clones in this sample may be carry-over from other donors' samples.

The chain links TRBV7-9 to TRBJ1-5; maybe TRBD1 (6 bases). The CDR3 runs 18 residues. With 2 bases removed from V and 0 bases from J, the gap between germline ends came to 17 bases. In germline, CDR1 is SEHNR, CDR2 FQNEAQ (reference sequence). CDR3 sequence (DNA): TGTGCCAGCAGCTTACACGGGACATCAGATTCTAGCAATCAGCCCCAGCATTTT. This translates into CASSLHGTSDSSNQPQHF. Variable domain in full (rest from reference TRBV7-9 and TRBJ1-5): DTGVSQNPRHKITKRGQNVTFRCDPISEHNRLYWYRQTLGQGPEFLTYFQNEAQLEKSRLLSDRFSAERPKGSFSTLEIQRTEQGDSAMYLCASSLHGTSDSSNQPQHFGDGTRLSIL.

The chain recombines TRBV9 with TRBJ2-2; the match to TRBD1 covers 7 bases. The junction had 12 bases not matched to a gene; V was cut back by 3 bases and J by 4 bases. CDR3 length equals 17 residues. Germline CDR1 reads SGDLS; CDR2 reads YYNGEE. The CDR3 DNA reads as TGTGCCAGCAGCGCAAGCCGGGACAGTGAGACCACCGGGGAGCTGTTTTTT. Its protein product is CASSASRDSETTGELFF.

This clonotype was found a few times. The chain combines TRBV5-4 with TRBJ2-1; D is unresolved. In germline, CDR1 is SGHNT, CDR2 YYREEE (reference sequence). Trimming took 4 bases from V and 1 from J, leaving 9 bases between them. This CDR3 region has 14 residues. The CDR3 region has the DNA TGTGCCAGCAGCCCGTTTTCGTCCTACAATGAGCAGTTCTTC. This sequence encodes CASSPFSSYNEQFF.

The chain is built from TRBV29-1 and TRBJ2-7; D is ambiguous. V was shortened by 4 bases and J by 6 bases, with 16 bases between the two germline ends. This CDR3 comprises 13 residues. Germline V CDR1 and CDR2: SQVTM, ANQGSEA. This chain's CDR3 is CSVARVDNGEQYF. The DNA for the CDR3 is TGCAGCGTTGCTAGGGTGGATAATGGCGAGCAGTACTTC.

CDR3: CASSSFVDPRGYTF. CDR3 in DNA: TGTGCCAGCAGTTCTTTTGTCGATCCGAGAGGCTACACCTTC. The rearrangement uses TRBV27 and TRBJ1-2; no definite D call. Germline V gene sequence: CDR1 MNHEY, CDR2 SMNVEV (reference sequence). The CDR3 is 14 residues long. V lost 4 bases and J lost 8, with 17 bases in between.